This T cell receptor (beta chain) was recorded in a study of blood T cell repertoires in COVID-19 (dated by TCRdb to the early 2020s). For the wider study: Samples covering the acute and convalescent phases of COVID-19 were provided by collaborators in the United States, Italy and Spain. The prospective study material was composed of cDNA or gDNA derived from T cells, B-cell-depleted T cells, or PBMCs. Subjects who had been exposed to COVID-19, were actively infected with it, or had recovered from it provided the deeply sampled blood TCRbeta repertoires that made up the dataset. The repertoires were made available in a free public database intended to serve as a resource for research on the immune response to SARS-CoV-2. Samples came from the ongoing ImmuneRACE study (first 160 participants) plus 1,254 subjects from 6 global collaborators. Nearly every sample came with metadata listing a de-identified subject ID, COVID-19 status, age in years and sex. Where available, HLA class I and class II types were taken from metadata supplied by the sample provider and were not determined by assay-based typing. What the authors observed across the whole study: Clinical and demographic metadata were provided uncurated, with the amount varying by source and participant.

TCRbeta CDR3 regions were amplified from genomic DNA by means of the immunoSEQ Assay, a bias-controlled multiplex PCR. As for how the authors treated the data: The number of nucleated cells in each sample was estimated from the amplification of reference gene primers within the assay. Sequence reads were collapsed and filtered to measure the absolute abundance of every unique TCRbeta CDR3 rearrangement. For each sample, productive Simpson clonality was calculated as the square root of Simpson's diversity index across productive rearrangements. TCRdb took this table from immuneACCESS and kept in-frame rearrangements with V and J called. Such tables lack part of the clones; where checked against another copy, unresolved V genes explain under half of the gap, and the rest is unexplained. D and trimming come from the DNA, and the V and J calls and clone size come from that table. The sample table holds about 220,000 clones, of which 86% were seen once. The leading ten clones occupy approximately 2% of the sample.

Comment on this clone: Its antigen is currently not known. Base qualities are not at hand, and no much larger clone is one base apart.

Trimming takes 8 bases off V and 4 bases off J; junction bases not matched to a gene: 5. CDR1 and CDR2 (PRHDT, FYEKMQ) derive from the germline V gene (reference sequence). From its cysteine to its phenylalanine, the CDR3 spans 14 amino acids. Just the 42-base CDR3 DNA is kept, in frame starting at base 1. A second Seattle source provided samples from volunteer blood donors who had recovered from COVID-19. Collaborating institutions collected whole blood in K2EDTA tubes following their own protocols. For TCRbeta analysis, collaborators shipped samples as frozen whole blood, isolated PBMCs, or DNA extracted from either of those sample types.

Recombination linked TRBV13 to TRBJ1-6, with 7 central nucleotides matching TRBD1. The source of this sequence is a man under 40 who had recovered from COVID-19. Material for sequencing was peripheral blood. The base sequence is TGTGCCAGCGGAGGGACAGCGTATAATTCACCCCTCCACTTT. It specifies CASGGTAYNSPLHF.